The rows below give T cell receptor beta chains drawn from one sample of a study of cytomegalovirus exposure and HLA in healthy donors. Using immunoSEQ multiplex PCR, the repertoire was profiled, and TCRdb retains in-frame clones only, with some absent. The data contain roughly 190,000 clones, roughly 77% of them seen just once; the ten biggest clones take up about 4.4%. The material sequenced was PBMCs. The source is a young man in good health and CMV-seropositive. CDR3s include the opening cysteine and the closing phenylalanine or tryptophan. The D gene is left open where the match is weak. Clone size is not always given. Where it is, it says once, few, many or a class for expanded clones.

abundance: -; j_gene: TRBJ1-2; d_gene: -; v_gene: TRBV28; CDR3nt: TGTGCCAGTGGCGGGGCTGCCTATGGCTACACCTTC; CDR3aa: CASGGAAYGYTF
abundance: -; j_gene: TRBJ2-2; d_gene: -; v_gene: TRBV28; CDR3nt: TGTGCCAGCAGTTTGGGGGGGAACACCGGGGAGCTGTTTTTT; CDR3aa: CASSLGGNTGELFF
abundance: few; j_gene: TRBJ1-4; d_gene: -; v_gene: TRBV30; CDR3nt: TGTGCCTGGGGACCTCAATGGGGCGGAGAAAAACTGTTTTTT; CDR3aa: CAWGPQWGGEKLFF
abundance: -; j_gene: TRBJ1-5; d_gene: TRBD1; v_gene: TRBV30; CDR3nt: TGTGCCTGGCAGGACAGGACCCTCGAGGGCAATCAGCCCCAGCATTTT; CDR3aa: CAWQDRTLEGNQPQHF
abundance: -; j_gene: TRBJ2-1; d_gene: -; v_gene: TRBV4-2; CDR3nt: TGTGCCAGCAGCCAAGATCGGAGGGTTGGGAATGAGCAGTTCTTC; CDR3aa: CASSQDRRVGNEQFF
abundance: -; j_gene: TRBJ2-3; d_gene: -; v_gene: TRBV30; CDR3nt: TGTGCCTGGAGTGTCTCCCGGGGGGATACGCAGTATTTT; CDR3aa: CAWSVSRGDTQYF
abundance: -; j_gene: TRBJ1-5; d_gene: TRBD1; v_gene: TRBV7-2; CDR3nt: TGTGCCAGCAGCTCCGAACTACAGGGGGCCGGCCAGCCCCAGCATTTT; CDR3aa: CASSSELQGAGQPQHF
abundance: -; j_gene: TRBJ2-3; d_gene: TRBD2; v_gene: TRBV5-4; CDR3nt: TGTGCCAGCAGCCCGAGGGGCGGGAGGGCCCAAGATACGCAGTATTTT; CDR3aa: CASSPRGGRAQDTQYF
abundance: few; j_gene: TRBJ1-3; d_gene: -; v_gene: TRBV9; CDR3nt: TGTGCCAGCAGCCCAAAGCACTCTGGAAACACCATATATTTT; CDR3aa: CASSPKHSGNTIYF
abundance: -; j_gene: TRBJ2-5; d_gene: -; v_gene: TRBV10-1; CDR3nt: TGCGCCAGCAGTGCTTCAGGGTTAGGAGAGACCCAGTACTTC; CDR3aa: CASSASGLGETQYF
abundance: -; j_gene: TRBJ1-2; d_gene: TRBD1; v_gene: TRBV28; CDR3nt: TGTGCCAGCAGTTTGGGACAGAACTATGGCTACACCTTC; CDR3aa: CASSLGQNYGYTF
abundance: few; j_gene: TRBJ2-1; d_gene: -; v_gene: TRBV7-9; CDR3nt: TGTGCCAGCAGCTTAGCGCGGCTAGCAGGCCGCGAGCCTGAGCAGTTCTTC; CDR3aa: CASSLARLAGREPEQFF
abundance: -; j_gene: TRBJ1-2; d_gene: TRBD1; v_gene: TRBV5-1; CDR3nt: TGCGCCAGCAGTTGGACGGGACAGGGGTTTGGAGGCTACACCTTC; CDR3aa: CASSWTGQGFGGYTF
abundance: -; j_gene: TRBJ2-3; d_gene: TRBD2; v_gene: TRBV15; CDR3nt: TGTGCCACCAGCAGGTTACTAGCGGGAGGGGGCACAGATACGCAGTATTTT; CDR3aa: CATSRLLAGGGTDTQYF
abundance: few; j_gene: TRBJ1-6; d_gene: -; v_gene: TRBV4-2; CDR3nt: TGTGCCAGCAGCCAGTCACAGGGCGATTCACCCCTCCACTTT; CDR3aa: CASSQSQGDSPLHF
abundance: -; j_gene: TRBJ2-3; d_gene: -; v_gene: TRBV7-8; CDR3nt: TGTGCCAGCCATCGGGGGAGCCCGAGCACAGATACGCAGTATTTT; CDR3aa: CASHRGSPSTDTQYF
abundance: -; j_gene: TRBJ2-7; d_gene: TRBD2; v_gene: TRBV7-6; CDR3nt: TGTGCCAGCAGTCCTACACGCGGACTAGCTAGCGAGCAGTACTTC; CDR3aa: CASSPTRGLASEQYF